A single sample gave rise to the 5 T cell receptor beta chains below, sequenced in a study of T cell repertoires in cytomegalovirus infection. TCRdb reanalysed the reads using MiXCR and keeps one entry per CDR3 protein. Of about a million distinct CDR3 sequences listed, about a third are singletons. Their cognate antigens are unknown. The sequencing here drew on cultured CD8+ T cells from PBMCs, taken from culture after CMV antigen stimulation. All receptors come from a human donor in good health (CMV status not recorded). Some clones in this sample may be carry-over from other donors' samples.

CDR3 coding DNA: TGTGCCAGCAGCTTGGAGCGGGGGGCTAGGGCCTACGAGCAGTACTTC. Its protein product is CASSLERGARAYEQYF. This chain connects TRBV5-6 to TRBJ2-7; 9 bases fit TRBD2. From germline, CDR1 is SGHDT and CDR2 YYEEEE. Trimming removed 0 bases from V and 2 bases from J; junction bases left unmatched: 6. The CDR3 is 16 residues long. Looking up the rest from reference TRBV5-6 and TRBJ2-7 gives the full variable domain: DAGVTQSPTHLIKTRGQQVTLRCSPKSGHDTVSWYQQALGQGPQFIFQYYEEEERQRGNFPDRFSGHQFPNYSSELNVNALLLGDSALYLCASSLERGARAYEQYFGPGTRLTVT.

The rearrangement uses TRBV6-5 and TRBJ2-7; 8 bases line up with TRBD2. The germline CDR1 and CDR2 sequences are MNHEY and SVGAGI. The V gene end was trimmed by 2 bases and the J gene end by 0 bases; junction bases not matched to a gene: 3. CDR3 size: 15 residues. The DNA for the CDR3 is TGTGCCAGCAGTTACGGAGCGGGGGACTCCTACGAGCAGTACGTC. Protein sequence: CASSYGAGDSYEQYV.

This clonotype was counted ten times or more. The chain links TRBV11-1 to TRBJ2-1; 10 bases map to TRBD2. The trim removed 1 base at V and 4 bases at J, leaving 7 bases unmatched. The CDR3 is 17 amino acids. The V gene's germline CDR1 is SGHAT and CDR2 FQDESV (reference sequence). The CDR3 DNA is TGTGCCAGCAGCTTAGGTCCTAGCGGGGGAGCTTACAATGAGCAGTTCTTC. Translation gives CASSLGPSGGAYNEQFF.

This clonotype has a handful of counts. V is TRBV6-5 and J is TRBJ2-2, with D perhaps matching TRBD2 (5 bases). Germline V CDR1 and CDR2: MNHEY, SVGAGI. This CDR3 contains 16 residues. Trimming took 0 bases from V and 9 from J, leaving 17 bases between them. The DNA for the CDR3 is TGTGCCAGCAGTTACTCTATCGCGAGAGGGTCACGGGAGCTGTTTTTT. It specifies CASSYSIARGSRELFF.

This chain uses TRBV7-3 with TRBJ2-7; TRBD1 matches at 10 bases. The CDR3 is made up of 19 amino acids. V dropped 4 bases and J dropped 0; count of bases not matched to a gene: 15. CDR1 and CDR2 from the germline V gene are SGHTA and FQGTGA. The CDR3 is CASSSRDRGRPKNSYEQYV. The CDR3 bases are TGTGCCAGCAGCTCTCGAGACAGGGGGCGCCCAAAGAACTCCTACGAGCAGTACGTC.